One sample yielded the 11 T cell receptor beta chains listed below, sequenced in a study of human T cells and chemical hapten exposure. Using its own MiXCR run on the RACE reads, TCRdb lists one record per CDR3 protein. The sample shows some 99,000 distinct CDR3 sequences, roughly a tenth of them seen only once. Time point of the sample: patch test 2, 6 weeks after DPC sensitization. As to treatment: therapeutic diphenylcyclopropenone sensitization with weekly scalp DPC. The sample in question was whole blood, obtained in connection with sensitization to the hapten diphenylcyclopropenone (DPC). The origin of the receptors is a woman in her forties with alopecia areata. Some clones in this sample may be carry-over from other donors' samples.

In this sample, this clonotype turned up many times. The chain has TRBV28 and TRBJ1-1; 11 bases match TRBD1. CDR3 length: 15 residues. Looked up from germline, CDR1 is MDHEN and CDR2 is SYDVKM. Trimming cost V 7 bases and J 11 bases; bases outside gene matches: 15. The CDR3 DNA sequence: TGTGCCAGCACTCCTCCCTTGGGACAGGGGGAGAAGGCTTTCTTT. Encoded protein: CASTPPLGQGEKAFF.

This clonotype appeared a single time. Given a much more abundant clone one base away, this may be a read error. The genes are TRBV7-6 and TRBJ2-1; D uncertain. The length of the CDR3 is 13 residues. Germline CDR1 and CDR2: SGHVS and FNYEAQ. Between the trimmed V and J ends, which lost 8 bases and 6 bases, there was a span of 14 bases. DNA for the CDR3: TGTGCCAGCGTGAATTCACCTTGCAATGAGCAGTTCTTC. Translation: CASVNSPCNEQFF.

The chain combines TRBV19 with TRBJ1-1; 9 bases line up with TRBD1. V lost 10 bases to trimming and J lost 4 bases; unmatched junction nucleotides: 7. CDR3 length: 13 amino acids. Germline values: CDR1 LNHDA, CDR2 SQIVND (reference sequence). The CDR3 coding sequence is TGTGCCACCCAACAGGGGGCAAGCACTGAAGCTTTCTTT. Its translation: CATQQGASTEAFF.

This clonotype was observed a handful of times. The V gene is TRBV4-1, the J gene TRBJ1-2; D is undetermined. The CDR3 sequence is 14 residues long. V was shortened by 1 base and J by 7 bases, with 13 bases between the two germline ends. CDR1 is MGHRA and CDR2 is YSYEKL in the germline V gene. The chain's CDR3 is CASSQVSGWSGYTF. The DNA of the CDR3 is TGCGCCAGCAGCCAAGTCTCCGGGTGGTCTGGCTACACCTTC.

The chain employs TRBV19 and TRBJ2-7, with D perhaps being TRBD1 or TRBD2 (5 bases each). Trimming removed 5 bases from V and 5 bases from J, with 19 bases in between. CDR1 is LNHDA and CDR2 is SQIVND in the germline V gene (reference sequence). This CDR3 has 15 residues. This chain's CDR3 is CASSPLGTLTNEQYF. Here the CDR3 DNA reads TGTGCCAGTAGTCCCCTCGGGACCCTGACAAACGAGCAGTACTTC.

This clonotype was counted ten times or more. The V and J genes are TRBV19 and TRBJ2-1; TRBD2 matches 9 bases. Looked up from germline, CDR1 is LNHDA and CDR2 is SQIVND (reference sequence). The CDR3 spans 16 residues. The junction had 11 bases not matched to a gene; V was cut back by 5 bases and J by 6 bases. The CDR3 DNA reads TGTGCCAGTAGTCCACGGCGGGGGGGCCTAAGCAATGAGCAGTTCTTC. This translates into CASSPRRGGLSNEQFF. Supplemented by reference TRBV19 and TRBJ2-1, the full variable domain reads DGGITQSPKYLFRKEGQNVTLSCEQNLNHDAMYWYRQDPGQGLRLIYYSQIVNDFQKGDIAEGYSVSREKKESFPLTVTSAQKNPTAFYLCASSPRRGGLSNEQFFGPGTRLTVL.

The gene calls are TRBV7-2 and TRBJ2-2; 8 bases align to TRBD1. The length of the CDR3 is 14 residues. J lost 7 bases, V lost 6 bases, and 7 bases had no gene match. Germline lookup yields CDR1 SGHTA and CDR2 FQGNSA. DNA of the CDR3: TGTGCCAGCAGGGACAGGGTTTTTGGCGGGGAGCTGTTTTTT. It encodes CASRDRVFGGELFF.

V usage is TRBV3-1 and J usage is TRBJ2-2; D is unresolved. V shed 1 base and J shed 8 bases, with 5 bases lying between them. This CDR3 spans 12 amino acids. From germline, CDR1 is LGHDT and CDR2 YNNKEL (reference sequence). The CDR3 loop is CASSQVRGELFF. The CDR3, as DNA: TGTGCCAGCAGCCAAGTGCGTGGGGAGCTGTTTTTT.

This clonotype came up a few times. This rearrangement joins TRBV19 to TRBJ2-6, with D possibly matching TRBD2 (6 bases). CDR1 LNHDA and CDR2 SQIVND come from the germline V gene (reference sequence). Between the trimmed V and J ends, which lost 6 bases and 1 base, there was a span of 10 bases. The CDR3 contains 15 residues. This CDR3 reads CASSPGRSGANVLTF. The CDR3 DNA follows: TGTGCCAGTAGCCCAGGGAGGTCTGGGGCCAACGTCCTGACTTTC.

In this sample, this clonotype turned up many times. V and J are TRBV18 and TRBJ2-5; D not certain. Germline lookup yields CDR1 KGHSH and CDR2 LQKENI. The CDR3 has 14 residues. V was cut by 0 bases and J by 0 bases, with 5 bases left in between. This CDR3 reads CASSPPSNQETQYF. CDR3 DNA sequence: TGTGCCAGCTCACCACCGAGCAACCAAGAGACCCAGTACTTC.

This clonotype occurred many times. This chain links TRBV4-1 with TRBJ2-1, with D uncertain. The CDR3 is 12 residues long. Germline values: CDR1 MGHRA, CDR2 YSYEKL. Trimming took off 0 bases at V and 15 bases at J, with 12 bases between the two ends. In nucleotides, the CDR3 is TGCGCCAGCAGCCAAGAATGGACGCTGGTGTTCTTC. Its protein product is CASSQEWTLVFF.